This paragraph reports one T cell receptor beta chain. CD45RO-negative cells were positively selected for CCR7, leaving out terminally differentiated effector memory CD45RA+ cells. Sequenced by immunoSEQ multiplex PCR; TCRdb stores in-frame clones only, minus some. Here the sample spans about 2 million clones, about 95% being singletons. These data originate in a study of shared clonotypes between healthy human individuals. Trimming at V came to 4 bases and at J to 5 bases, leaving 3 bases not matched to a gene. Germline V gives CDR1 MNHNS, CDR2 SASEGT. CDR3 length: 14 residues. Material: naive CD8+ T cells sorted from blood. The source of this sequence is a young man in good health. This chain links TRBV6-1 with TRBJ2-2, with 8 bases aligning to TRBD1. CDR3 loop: CASSARGLTGELFF. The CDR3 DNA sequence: TGTGCCAGCAGTGCCAGGGGGCTAACCGGGGAGCTGTTTTTT.